This entry concerns a single T cell receptor beta chain. Its antigen is unknown. The germline CDR1 and CDR2 sequences are SGHRS and YFSETQ. CDR3 length: 13 residues. V was shortened by 5 bases and J by 0 bases, with 9 bases between the two germline ends. The sample comes from a study of cytomegalovirus exposure and HLA in healthy donors. On the study more broadly: From donors who were HLA-typed, an early data release held approximately 80 million unique TCRs.

General study findings and limits: Reportedly, fewer N-insertions than the approximately 700-donor mean appeared in an Asian-associated ancestry cluster in a later analysis. V segments that were indistinguishable, TRBV6-2 and TRBV6-3 among them, were omitted from analysis.

PCR amplification relied on 60 Vbeta primers (plus 13 Jbeta primers). The assay was immunoSEQ multiplex PCR, and TCRdb's table has in-frame clones only and misses some. The sample includes about 160,000 clones, roughly 74% of them seen just once. This chain links TRBV5-1 with TRBJ2-7; D unresolved. Sequencing used PBMCs. The sequence was collected from a male donor in good health and CMV-seronegative. The CDR3 DNA follows: TGCGCCAGCAGACAGTTGAGCTCCTACGAGCAGTACTTC. Amino acids: CASRQLSSYEQYF.